The 3 T cell receptor beta chains below were found in one sample sequenced in a study of blood T cell repertoires in COVID-19. Here immunoSEQ multiplex PCR was the method, and the copy in TCRdb shows in-frame clones only, minus some. Counted here are around 200,000 clones, about 88% occurring once; the ten biggest clones make up about 3%. What was sequenced was peripheral blood. The receptor set was obtained from a man between 40 and 49 years old with active or convalescent COVID-19.

This clone was recorded only once. The chain carries TRBV23-1 and TRBJ1-1, with D possibly TRBD1 on 6 matching bases. TRBV23-1 is marked as an open reading frame, function uncertain. Trimming took 4 bases from V and 11 from J, leaving 29 bases between them. The CDR3 is made up of 17 amino acids. The CDR3 DNA is TGCGCCAGCAGTCCACAATGGCCGTTGGGACACCCCCACCGGGCTTTCTTT. Its protein is CASSPQWPLGHPHRAFF.

V is TRBV3-1 (or the pseudogene TRBV3-2) and J is TRBJ1-3; D uncertain. Germline values: CDR1 LGHDT, CDR2 YNNKEL (reference sequence). The length of the CDR3 is 15 residues. Trimming cost V 0 bases and J 2 bases, with 8 bases left between them. In DNA, the CDR3 is TGTGCCAGCAGCCAAGACGGAGCTCCTGGAAACACCATATATTTT. The encoded protein is CASSQDGAPGNTIYF.

The chain employs TRBV10-3 and TRBJ1-1; 7 positions match TRBD1. The CDR3 runs to 14 residues. Germline V CDR1 and CDR2: ENHRY, SYGVKD. The trim removed 7 bases at V and 4 bases at J, leaving 9 bases unmatched. In DNA, the CDR3 is TGTGCCATCACCGAGGCGACAGGGATCACTGAAGCTTTCTTT. This gives the protein CAITEATGITEAFF.